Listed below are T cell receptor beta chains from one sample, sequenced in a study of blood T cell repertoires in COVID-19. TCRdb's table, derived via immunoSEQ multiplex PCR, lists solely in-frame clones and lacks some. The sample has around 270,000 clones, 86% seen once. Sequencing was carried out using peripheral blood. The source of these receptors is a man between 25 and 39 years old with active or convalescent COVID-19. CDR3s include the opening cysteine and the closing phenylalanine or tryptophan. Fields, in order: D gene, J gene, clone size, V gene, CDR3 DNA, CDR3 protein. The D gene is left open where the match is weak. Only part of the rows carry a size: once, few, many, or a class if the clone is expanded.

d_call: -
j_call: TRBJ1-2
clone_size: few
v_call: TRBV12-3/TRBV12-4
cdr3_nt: TGTGCCAGCTGGATTTGGGGAGGAGGCTACACCTTC
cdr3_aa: CASWIWGGGYTF

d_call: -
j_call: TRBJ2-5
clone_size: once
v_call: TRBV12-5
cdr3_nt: TGTGCTAGTGCCCCGGACAGCCAAGAGACCCAGTACTTC
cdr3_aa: CASAPDSQETQYF

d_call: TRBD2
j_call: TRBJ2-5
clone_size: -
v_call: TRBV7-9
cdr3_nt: TGTGCCAGCAGCAACTGGACTAGCGGGAGAGAGACCCAGTACTTC
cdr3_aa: CASSNWTSGRETQYF

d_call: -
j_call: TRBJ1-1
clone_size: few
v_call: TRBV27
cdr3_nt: TGTGCCAGCAGTTTGCGGGCCCTGACTGAAGCTTTCTTT
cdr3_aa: CASSLRALTEAFF

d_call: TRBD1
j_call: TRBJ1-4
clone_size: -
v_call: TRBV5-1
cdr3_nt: TGCGCCAGCAGCTTGGATGTGGGACAGGGTCGAGAAAAACTGTTTTTT
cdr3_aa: CASSLDVGQGREKLFF

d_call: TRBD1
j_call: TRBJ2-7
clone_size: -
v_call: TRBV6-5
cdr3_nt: TGTGCCAGCAGTTTCCGACAGGGCTCCCTCGGGCAGTACTTC
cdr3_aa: CASSFRQGSLGQYF

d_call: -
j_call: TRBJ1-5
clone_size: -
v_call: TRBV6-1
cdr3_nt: TGTGCCAGCAGTGAAGCGCTGATAGGGGGGGCCCAGCATTTT
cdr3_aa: CASSEALIGGAQHF

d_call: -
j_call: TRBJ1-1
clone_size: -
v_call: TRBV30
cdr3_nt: TGTGCCTGGATGCCGCAGGGCCAAGCTGAAGCTTTCTTT
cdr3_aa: CAWMPQGQAEAFF

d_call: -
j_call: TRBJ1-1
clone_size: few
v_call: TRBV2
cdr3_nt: TGTGCCAGCAGTACAGGGCTCGCTAACGCTGAAGCTTTCTTT
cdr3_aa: CASSTGLANAEAFF

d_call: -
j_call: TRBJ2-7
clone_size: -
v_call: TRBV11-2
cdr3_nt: TGTGCCAGCAGCCGACAGCCCTCCTACGAGCAGTACTTC
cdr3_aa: CASSRQPSYEQYF

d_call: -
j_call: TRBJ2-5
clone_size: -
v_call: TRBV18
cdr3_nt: TGTGCCAGCTCACCCCACGCAGGGGTCGGAGAGACCCAGTACTTC
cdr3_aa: CASSPHAGVGETQYF

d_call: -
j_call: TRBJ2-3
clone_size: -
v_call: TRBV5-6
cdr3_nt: TGTGCCAGCAGCTTGGGGGTATTCAGCGCAGATACGCAGTATTTT
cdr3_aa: CASSLGVFSADTQYF

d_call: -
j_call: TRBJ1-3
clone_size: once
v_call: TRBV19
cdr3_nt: TGTGCCAGTAGTATAGCCCTGAGGGACACCATATATTTT
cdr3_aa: CASSIALRDTIYF

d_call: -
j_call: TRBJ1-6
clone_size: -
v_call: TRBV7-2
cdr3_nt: TGTGCCAGCAGCTTACAGGGGCAAGACAATTCACCCCTCCACTTT
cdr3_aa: CASSLQGQDNSPLHF

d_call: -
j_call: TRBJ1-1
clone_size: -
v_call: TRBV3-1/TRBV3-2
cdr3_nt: TGTGCCAGCAGCCAAGATCTTTTGGGACAGAACACTGAAGCTTTCTTT
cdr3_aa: CASSQDLLGQNTEAFF

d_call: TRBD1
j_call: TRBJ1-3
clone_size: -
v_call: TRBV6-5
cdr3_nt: TGTGCCAGCAGAGACAGGGCCAACCGAAACACCATATATTTT
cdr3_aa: CASRDRANRNTIYF

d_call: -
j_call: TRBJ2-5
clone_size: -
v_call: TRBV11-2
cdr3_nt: TGTGCCAGCAGCTTAGGTTCGGGGACACAAGAGACCCAGTACTTC
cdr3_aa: CASSLGSGTQETQYF

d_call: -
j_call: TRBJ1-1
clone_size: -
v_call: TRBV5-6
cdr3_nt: TGTGCCAGCAGCTTGGCTGGACAGTGGAACACTGAAGCTTTCTTT
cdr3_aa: CASSLAGQWNTEAFF